This note documents a single T cell receptor (beta chain) sequence. This clone was detected only once. Its binding antigen is unknown. Per-base qualities were not stored, and no clone one base away is much larger. Donors were healthy HIV-negative adults with no recently reported acute infections or vaccinations. Every donor was a Caucasian adult residing in Nashville, Tennessee, USA. CD4+ T cells were enriched by magnetic negative selection; naive cells were then positively selected on CD45RA, and the negative fraction formed the memory subset. Blood was collected by leukapheresis, and PBMCs were isolated by Ficoll-Histopaque density gradient centrifugation and then cryopreserved in liquid nitrogen vapor phase. Analytical flow cytometry was used to check the purity and quantity of each magnetically sorted T cell population. From each sorted fraction, genomic DNA was isolated and quantified by UV absorbance on a Nanodrop 2000c.

The data belong to a study of shared clonotypes between healthy human individuals (dated by TCRdb to between 2020 and 2021). Background for the entire study: The cohort comprised two women and a few men aged 18 to 49 years. Per donor, three plates each were used for CD4 naive and CD4 memory, two for CD8 naive, and one for CD8 memory. To estimate repertoire size and how much clonotype sharing occurs between individuals, the study deeply sequenced the blood TCR repertoires of about five healthy adults. Different laboratories and diverse techniques were used to prepare libraries and sequence TCR repertoires, to increase sequencing depth and limit assay-specific biases. Each donor's leukapheresis produced roughly between about 0.8 and 10 billion PBMCs. Findings and caveats that apply to the study as a whole: Larger estimated clonotype richness was generally found for naive subsets than for memory subsets. Across a handful of donors, 5% to 6% of naive CD4, approximately 3.5% of naive CD8, around 2.1% of memory CD4, and roughly 0.41% of memory CD8 clonotypes were shared. Because the study included only a small number of donors, the genetic and exposure-history diversity represented was limited. Incomplete sequencing was indicated by rarefaction of sorted-subset datasets, despite the large sequencing depth. Sampling was restricted to blood, and TCR repertoires in tissue are likely to differ from TCR repertoires in blood. Higher generation probabilities were observed for clonotypes shared by all four sorted-subset donors than for non-shared clonotypes. Pairwise subsampling led to the expectation that sequencing depth would affect the degree of clonotype sharing among donors.

Using the deep immunoSEQ assay, multiplex PCR amplified TCR CDR3 regions from genomic DNA. For each cell subset, the extracted genomic DNA was distributed evenly across all wells of several immunoSEQ 96-well plates, and each plate served as one replicate. Each replicate PCR for sorted subsets received about 200 ng genomic DNA, equal to about 30,000 T cell genomes. Purified libraries were measured with a Qubit 3.0 fluorometer, size-checked on a Bioanalyzer 2100, and measured again with the KAPA Library Quantification kit. Every immunoSEQ 96-well plate was sequenced on a dedicated single-read 150-cycle Illumina NextSeq 550 flow cell. The study's own analysis went as follows. The immunoSEQ output contained only junctional sequences without quality scores, so filtering could not match that applied to full-length reads. To assign V/J genes and CDR3, sequences were annotated using PyIR, a Python wrapper for IgBLAST v1.9, with IMGT germline references. Reads were removed for weak V/J assignments (E-value above 1e-6), missing CDR3, stop codons, out-of-frame junctions, or ambiguous translated residues. V3J clonotypes were defined by identical inferred V gene, J gene, and CDR3 amino acid sequence. The percentage overlap between two repertoires was calculated by dividing the number of shared unique clonotypes by the size of the smaller repertoire. Three approaches were used to assess repertoire richness: RTK rarefaction, the Chao1 estimator, and Recon v2.1 estimates of unobserved clonotypes. Generation probabilities were computed with OLGA for all TCRbeta clonotypes obtained by the gDNA method from a few donors. TCRdb stores this immuneACCESS table with in-frame sequences only. Part of the clones is absent; in the studies checked, under half of the shortfall reflects unresolved V genes, and no reason is known for the rest. The DNA was the basis for D and trimming; V, J and clone size are from that table. The sample data list roughly 1,000,000 clones, and about 84% of these were observed just once. The biggest ten clones account for approximately 0.5% of the sample.

The CDR3 has 13 amino acids, counting the end cysteine and phenylalanine. Solely the CDR3 DNA is kept, with 39 bases framed from the first base. V loses 5 bases of germline sequence and J loses 4 bases, and the interval between the two ends is 9 bases. The germline V gene encodes CDR1 SGHVS and CDR2 FQNEAQ. Rearrangement joined TRBV7-8 to TRBJ2-1; matching of 6 bases hints at TRBD2 as the D gene. What was sequenced was memory CD4+ T cells from PBMCs. The meaning of the sample's cell subset or site label: CD45RA-negative fraction. This clonotype originated in a young man in good health. Some clones in this sample may be carry-over from other donors' samples. Here is the DNA: TGTGCCAGCAGCCTTCGGGGGTACAATGAGCAGTTCTTC. Translated, it gives CASSLRGYNEQFF.